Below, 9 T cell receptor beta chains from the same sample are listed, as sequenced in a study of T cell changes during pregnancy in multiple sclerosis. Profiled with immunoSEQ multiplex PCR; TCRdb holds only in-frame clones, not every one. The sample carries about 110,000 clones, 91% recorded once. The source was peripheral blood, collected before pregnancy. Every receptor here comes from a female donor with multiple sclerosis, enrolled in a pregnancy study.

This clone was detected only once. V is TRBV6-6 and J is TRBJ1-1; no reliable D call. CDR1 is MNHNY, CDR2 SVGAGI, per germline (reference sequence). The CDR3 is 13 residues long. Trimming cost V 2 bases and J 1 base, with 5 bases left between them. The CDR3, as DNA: TGTGCCAGCAGTTACGGCCCGAACACTGAAGCTTTCTTT. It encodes CASSYGPNTEAFF.

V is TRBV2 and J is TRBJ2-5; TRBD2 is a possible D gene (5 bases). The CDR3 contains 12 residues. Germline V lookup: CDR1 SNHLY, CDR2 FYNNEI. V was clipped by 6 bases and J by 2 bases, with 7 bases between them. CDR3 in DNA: TGTGCCAGCAGACGGGGACAAGAGACCCAGTACTTC. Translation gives CASRRGQETQYF.

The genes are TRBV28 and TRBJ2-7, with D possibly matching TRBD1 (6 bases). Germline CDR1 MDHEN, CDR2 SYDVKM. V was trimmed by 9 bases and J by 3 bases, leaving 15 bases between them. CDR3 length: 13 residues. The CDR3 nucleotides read TGTGCCAGTGTCGGGACAACGAACTACGAGCAGTACTTC. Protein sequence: CASVGTTNYEQYF.

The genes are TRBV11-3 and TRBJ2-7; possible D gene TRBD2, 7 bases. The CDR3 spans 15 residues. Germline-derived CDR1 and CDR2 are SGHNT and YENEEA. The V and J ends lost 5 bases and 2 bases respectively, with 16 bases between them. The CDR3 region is CASSQEGGGTYEQYF. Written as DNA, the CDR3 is TGTGCCAGCAGCCAGGAGGGGGGGGGCACCTACGAGCAGTACTTC.

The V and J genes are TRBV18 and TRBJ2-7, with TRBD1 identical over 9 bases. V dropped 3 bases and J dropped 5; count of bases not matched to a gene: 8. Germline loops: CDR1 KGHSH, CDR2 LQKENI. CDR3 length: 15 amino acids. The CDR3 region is CASSPWDREVHEQYF. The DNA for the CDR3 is TGTGCCAGCTCACCGTGGGACAGGGAAGTGCACGAGCAGTACTTC.

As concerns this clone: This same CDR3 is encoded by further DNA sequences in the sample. The CDR3 nucleotides read TGCGCCAGCAGCCAAGATTGGGGGGGTCACAACGAGCAGTACTTC. Translation: CASSQDWGGHNEQYF. The chain carries TRBV4-1 and TRBJ2-7; 7 positions match TRBD2. V lost 0 bases, J lost 5 bases, and 7 bases stayed unmatched. Looked up from germline, CDR1 is MGHRA and CDR2 is YSYEKL. The CDR3 sequence is 15 residues long.

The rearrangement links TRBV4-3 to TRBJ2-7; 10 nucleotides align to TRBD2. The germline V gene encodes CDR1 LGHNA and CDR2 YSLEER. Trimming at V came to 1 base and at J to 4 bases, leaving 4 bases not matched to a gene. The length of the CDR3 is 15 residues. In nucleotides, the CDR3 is TGCGCCAGCAGCCAAGGGACTAGCGGCGATTACGAGCAGTACTTC. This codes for CASSQGTSGDYEQYF.

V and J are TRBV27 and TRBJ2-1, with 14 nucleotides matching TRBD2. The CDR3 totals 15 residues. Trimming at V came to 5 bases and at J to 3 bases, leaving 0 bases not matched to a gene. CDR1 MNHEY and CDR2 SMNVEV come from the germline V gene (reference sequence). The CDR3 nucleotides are TGTGCCAGCAGTGGGACTAGCGGGAGCTACAATGAGCAGTTCTTC. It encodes CASSGTSGSYNEQFF.

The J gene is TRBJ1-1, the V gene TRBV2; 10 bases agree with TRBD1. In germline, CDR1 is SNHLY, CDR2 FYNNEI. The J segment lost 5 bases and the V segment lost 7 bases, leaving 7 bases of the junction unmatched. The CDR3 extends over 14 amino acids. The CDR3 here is CASTGQGGRTEAFF. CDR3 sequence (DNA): TGTGCCAGCACAGGACAGGGGGGGAGGACTGAAGCTTTCTTT. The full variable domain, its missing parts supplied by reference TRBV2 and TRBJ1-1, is EPEVTQTPSHQVTQMGQEVILRCVPISNHLYFYWYRQILGQKVEFLVSFYNNEISEKSEIFDDQFSVERPDGSNFTLKIRSTKLEDSAMYFCASTGQGGRTEAFFGQGTRLTVV.